The 2 T cell receptor beta chains below all came from one sample that was sequenced in a study of neurological immune-mediated disorders. TCRdb re-called the 5' RACE reads through MiXCR, storing one row per CDR3 protein. Of fewer than 50,000 distinct CDR3 sequences listed, roughly 14% are singletons. The time point: longitudinal time-point 3. The sequencing input was PBMCs. The source is a young man in good health.

There are a few counts of this clonotype. The V call is TRBV12-3 or TRBV12-4, the J call TRBJ2-2; 8 nucleotides match TRBD2. CDR3 length: 19 residues. V lost 6 bases, J lost 6 bases, and 21 bases stayed unmatched. The CDR3 region is CASRPTGLGLVGRAGELFF. Written as DNA, the CDR3 is TGTGCCAGCAGACCCACGGGACTAGGGTTGGTTGGCAGAGCCGGGGAGCTGTTTTTT.

The sample holds many counts of this clonotype. The chain employs TRBV5-1 and TRBJ2-5; 9 nucleotides agree with TRBD2. The CDR3 contains 15 residues. V lost 0 bases to trimming and J lost 7 bases; unmatched junction nucleotides: 7. The V gene's germline CDR1 is SGHRS and CDR2 YFSETQ. The CDR3 bases are TGCGCCAGCAGCTTGGGGACTAGCGCGAGTAGGACCCAGTACTTC. Encoded protein: CASSLGTSASRTQYF.